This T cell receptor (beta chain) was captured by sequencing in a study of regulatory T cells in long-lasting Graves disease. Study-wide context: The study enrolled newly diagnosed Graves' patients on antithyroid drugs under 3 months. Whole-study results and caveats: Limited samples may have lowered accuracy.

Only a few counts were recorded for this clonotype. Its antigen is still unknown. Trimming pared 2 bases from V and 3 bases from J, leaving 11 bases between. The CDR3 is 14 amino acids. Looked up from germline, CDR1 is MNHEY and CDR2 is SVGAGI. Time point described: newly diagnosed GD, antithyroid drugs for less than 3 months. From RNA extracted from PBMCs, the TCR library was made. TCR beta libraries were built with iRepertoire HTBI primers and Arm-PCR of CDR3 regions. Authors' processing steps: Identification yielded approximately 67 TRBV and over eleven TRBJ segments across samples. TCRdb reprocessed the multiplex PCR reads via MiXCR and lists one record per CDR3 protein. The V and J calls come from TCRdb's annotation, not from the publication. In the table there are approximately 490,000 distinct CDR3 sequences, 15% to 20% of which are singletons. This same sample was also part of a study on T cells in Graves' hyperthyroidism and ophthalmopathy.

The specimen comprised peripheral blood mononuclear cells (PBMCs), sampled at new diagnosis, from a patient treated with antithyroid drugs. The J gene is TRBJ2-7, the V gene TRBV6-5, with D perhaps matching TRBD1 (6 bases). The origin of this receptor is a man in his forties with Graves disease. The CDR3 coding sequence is TGTGCCAGCAGTTACGATGGACAGCTCTACGAGCAGTACTTC. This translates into CASSYDGQLYEQYF.